The 8 T cell receptor beta chains in this list originate from one sample, sequenced in a study of blood T cells in healthy people across ages. Alongside a J-beta primer mix, a sample-barcoded 5' primer served in a second PCR lasting about 7 to 11 cycles. TCRdb used MiXCR to reprocess the 5' RACE reads, holding one entry per CDR3 protein. The sample records 600,000 to 650,000 distinct CDR3 sequences, around three fifths being singletons. Sequencing was done on a sample of blood. The source is a man aged 60-69 years in good health.

This clonotype has just a few counts. The V gene is TRBV9, the J gene TRBJ2-1, with 7 bases matching TRBD2. CDR1 and CDR2 from the germline V gene are SGDLS and YYNGEE. V dropped 3 bases and J dropped 9; count of bases not matched to a gene: 12. This CDR3 contains 15 residues. The CDR3 sequence: CASSERGGELGEQFF. CDR3 nucleotides: TGTGCCAGCAGCGAGCGGGGAGGGGAGCTTGGTGAGCAGTTCTTC. The full variable domain, its missing parts supplied by reference TRBV9 and TRBJ2-1, is DSGVTQTPKHLITATGQRVTLRCSPRSGDLSVYWYQQSLDQGLQFLIQYYNGEERAKGNILERFSAQQFPDLHSELNLSSLELGDSALYFCASSERGGELGEQFFGPGTRLTVL.

The chain employs TRBV6-5 and TRBJ2-1, with 9 bases lining up with TRBD2. J was trimmed by 5 bases and V by 6 bases; bases with no gene match: 11. CDR3 size: 16 residues. Germline V gene sequence: CDR1 MNHEY, CDR2 SVGAGI. CDR3 loop: CASRLLAAGGNNEQFF. In DNA form, the CDR3 reads TGTGCCAGCAGACTCCTAGCCGCGGGGGGGAACAATGAGCAGTTCTTC.

The chain combines TRBV20-1 with TRBJ2-7, with D perhaps assigned TRBD1 or TRBD2 (6 bases each). Germline V CDR1 and CDR2: DFQATT, SNEGSKA (reference sequence). The ends were cut back, 6 bases at V and 2 bases at J, with 14 bases in the middle. The CDR3 loop spans 13 amino acids. CDR3 loop: CSASRGVAYEQYF. Here the CDR3 DNA reads TGCAGTGCAAGTAGGGGGGTAGCCTACGAGCAGTACTTC.

This chain joins TRBV20-1 and TRBJ2-5; D not resolved. V shed 3 bases and J shed 11 bases, with 19 bases lying between them. Germline assignment: CDR1 DFQATT and CDR2 SNEGSKA (reference sequence). The CDR3 covers 13 residues. CDR3 loop: CSARGNIARRQYF. The CDR3 nucleotides read TGCAGTGCTAGGGGTAATATAGCCAGGCGGCAGTACTTC.

This clonotype was observed at least ten times. The V call is TRBV5-1, the J call TRBJ2-3; TRBD1 agrees at 8 bases. The CDR3 is 14 amino acids. CDR1 is SGHRS and CDR2 is YFSETQ in the germline V gene. The junction had 2 bases not matched to a gene; V was cut back by 0 bases and J by 5 bases. The CDR3 DNA reads TGCGCCAGCAGCTTGGCAGGGGGCCAAGATACGCAGTATTTT. Translating it yields CASSLAGGQDTQYF.

This clonotype was seen more than once but under ten times. CDR3 DNA sequence: TGTGCCAGCAGCCGGAACGTTGTGGGGGAGACCCAGTACTTC. This codes for CASSRNVVGETQYF. The chain couples TRBV4-2 to TRBJ2-5; no definite D call. Germline CDR1 reads LGHNA; CDR2 reads YNFKEQ. The ends were cut back, 4 bases at V and 5 bases at J, with 14 bases in the middle. CDR3 size: 14 residues.

The J gene is TRBJ2-7, the V gene TRBV18, with 9 bases fitting TRBD1. CDR3 length: 14 amino acids. From germline, CDR1 is KGHSH and CDR2 LQKENI. The J segment lost 5 bases and the V segment lost 2 bases, leaving 4 bases of the junction unmatched. The CDR3 reads CASSPGTGRDEQYF. The CDR3 DNA reads TGTGCCAGCTCACCAGGGACAGGGAGAGACGAGCAGTACTTC. The full variable domain, its missing parts supplied by reference TRBV18 and TRBJ2-7, is NAGVMQNPRHLVRRRGQEARLRCSPMKGHSHVYWYRQLPEEGLKFMVYLQKENIIDESGMPKERFSAEFPKEGPSILRIQQVVRGDSAAYFCASSPGTGRDEQYFGPGTRLTVT.

This clonotype was seen only a few times. Here the CDR3 DNA reads TGTGCCATCAGGAGGGACACCTGGGCTGAGACCCAGTACTTC. This sequence encodes CAIRRDTWAETQYF. V is TRBV10-3 and J is TRBJ2-5, with D possibly matching TRBD1 (6 bases). In germline, CDR1 is ENHRY, CDR2 SYGVKD. This CDR3 region has 14 residues. Trimming shortened V by 6 bases and J by 5 bases, and 16 bases separated the two germline ends.